Below, one T cell receptor (beta chain) is given with its context. The antigen remains undetermined. This record belongs to a study of Ad26.COV2.S vaccination and SARS-CoV-2 variants. Across the whole study: Intramuscularly, Ad26.COV2.S was given either once or twice, 56 days apart. The study, taken as a whole, reports: Quantification of TCR breadth and depth may have yielded underestimates of total T cell responses.

Documented treatment: roughly 20 received Ad26.COV2.S at low or high dose, single or two shots; roughly five received placebo; per-sample allocation not given. Sampling was done on day 63 after the first vaccine or placebo injection. TCRdb's copy holds only in-frame clones and misses some; the assay was immunoSEQ multiplex PCR. The table lists about 350,000 clones, 88% of them singletons. Germline CDR1 SGHNT, CDR2 YYREEE (reference sequence). CDR3 length equals 15 residues. The sample here was peripheral blood, taken in a trial of Ad26.COV2.S vaccine versus placebo. This receptor was identified in a person aged 18-60 years who received the Ad26.COV2.S COVID-19 vaccine or a placebo. The chain combines TRBV5-4 with TRBJ2-2, with 9 nucleotides matching TRBD1. This CDR3 is CALINRTGDTGELFF. The CDR3 DNA reads TGTGCGCTAATAAATAGGACAGGGGACACCGGGGAGCTGTTTTTT.